The rows below give T cell receptor beta chains drawn from one sample of a study of blood T cell repertoires in COVID-19. The data were produced by immunoSEQ multiplex PCR, yet TCRdb's version contains in-frame clones alone and is incomplete. The data show 350,000 or so clones, around 89% seen once. What was sequenced was peripheral blood. These receptor sequences come from a young man with active or convalescent COVID-19. Both conserved end residues are part of each CDR3. D genes are given only for firm matches. For some rows the clone size is stated as once, few or many, or as a class when expanded; others skip it.

>TRBD1|TRBV7-2|.|TRBJ1-2
TGTGCCAGCAGCTTCGACAGGGGAAACTATGGCTACACCTTC
CASSFDRGNYGYTF
>TRBD2|TRBV12-3/TRBV12-4|.|TRBJ2-7
TGTGCCAGCAGAAAGGGACTAGATCGCGAGCAGTACTTC
CASRKGLDREQYF
>TRBD1|TRBV5-1|once|TRBJ1-2
TGCGCCAGCAGCTTGGGGACAGGGACCCGTGGCTACACCTTC
CASSLGTGTRGYTF
>.|TRBV5-1|few|TRBJ2-7
TGCGCCAGCAGCTTGGCCGGGGCGGGACTCTACGAGCAGTACTTC
CASSLAGAGLYEQYF
>TRBD1|TRBV3-1/TRBV3-2|.|TRBJ1-5
TGTGCCAGCAGCCAAGATATGACAGGGGATCAGCCCCAGCATTTT
CASSQDMTGDQPQHF
>.|TRBV6-5|.|TRBJ1-1
TGTGCCAGCAAAGACTCGGGGACTGTGACTGAAGCTTTCTTT
CASKDSGTVTEAFF
>TRBD1|TRBV9|.|TRBJ2-2
TGTGCCAGCAGCGGCCGGGACAGGGGTAGTGGGACGAACACCGGGGAGCTGTTTTTT
CASSGRDRGSGTNTGELFF
>TRBD2|TRBV30|.|TRBJ2-5
TGTGCCTGGAGCCGAGGACTAGCCGAGACCCAGTACTTC
CAWSRGLAETQYF
>.|TRBV5-1|.|TRBJ2-7
TGCGCCAGCAGCAACAGCGACAGTAACCTCTCCTACGAGCAGTACTTC
CASSNSDSNLSYEQYF
>TRBD2|TRBV28|.|TRBJ2-3
TGTGCCAGCAGTTCTCATAGCGGGAGGGCCATTGTCACAGATACGCAGTATTTT
CASSSHSGRAIVTDTQYF
>TRBD2|TRBV5-4|.|TRBJ2-7
TGTGCCAGCAGCTCACCTAGCGGGAGTTACGAGCAGTACTTC
CASSSPSGSYEQYF
>.|TRBV7-6|.|TRBJ1-1
TGTGCCAGCAGCTTAGGAGTCGAAGCTTTCTTT
CASSLGVEAFF
>TRBD2|TRBV7-3|.|TRBJ2-3
TGTGCCAGCAGCCTCATACCGGGACTAGCGAGCACAGATACGCAGTATTTT
CASSLIPGLASTDTQYF
>.|TRBV11-3|once|TRBJ2-3
TGTGCCAGCAGCGAGGAACGGCGGGGTACGCAGTATTTT
CASSEERRGTQYF
>.|TRBV7-9|.|TRBJ1-2
TGTGCCAGCAGCTTAGTTCCGGGCTATGGCTACACCTTC
CASSLVPGYGYTF
>.|TRBV7-9|.|TRBJ1-6
TGTGCCAGCAGCTTCGACGGCGGCAATTCACCCCTCCACTTT
CASSFDGGNSPLHF
>.|TRBV19|.|TRBJ1-3
TGTGCCAGTCAAACAGTAAACTCTGGAAACACCATATATTTT
CASQTVNSGNTIYF
>.|TRBV5-4|.|TRBJ1-4
TGTGCCAGCAGCTCCCGACATGAGGAAAAACTGTTTTTT
CASSSRHEEKLFF
>TRBD2|TRBV6-5|.|TRBJ2-5
TGTGCCAGCAGTTCGGGACCAGGGACTAGCGGGTGGTACTTC
CASSSGPGTSGWYF
>.|TRBV5-1|.|TRBJ1-1
TGCGCCAGCAGCTTGGGAATGAGCACTGAAGCTTTCTTT
CASSLGMSTEAFF
>.|TRBV28|.|TRBJ1-5
TGTGCCAGCAGCCCAACGGGGAATAGCAATCAGCCCCAGCATTTT
CASSPTGNSNQPQHF
>.|TRBV28|.|TRBJ2-1
TGTGCCAGCAGTTTCCCTACAGGGATTCCTTACAATGAGCAGTTCTTC
CASSFPTGIPYNEQFF
>.|TRBV10-3|.|TRBJ1-2
TGTGCCATCAGTGACCCAGGGATCTCTAACTATGGCTACACCTTC
CAISDPGISNYGYTF
>TRBD1|TRBV7-6|.|TRBJ2-1
TGTGCCAGCAGCTTACTCCCGGACAGGGGGGCCTACAATGAGCAGTTCTTC
CASSLLPDRGAYNEQFF
>.|TRBV3-1/TRBV3-2|.|TRBJ1-5
TGTGCCAGCAGCCACGGCACAGAAATTAGCAATCAGCCCCAGCATTTT
CASSHGTEISNQPQHF
>.|TRBV7-8|.|TRBJ2-3
TGTGCCAGCAGCTCCCCGGCCGGCGGGGGCTCAGATACGCAGTATTTT
CASSSPAGGGSDTQYF
>TRBD1|TRBV7-6|few|TRBJ2-3
TGTGCCAGCAGCGGGGGACAGGGGGTCGGTAGGGATACGCAGTATTTT
CASSGGQGVGRDTQYF
>.|TRBV19|.|TRBJ2-1
TGTGCCAGTAGTATCTTCCCCTTTAGCGCGTACTCCTACAATGAGCAGTTCTTC
CASSIFPFSAYSYNEQFF
>TRBD1|TRBV6-5|.|TRBJ1-5
TGTGCCAGCAGCCCGGACAGGGCGAGCAATCAGCCCCAGCATTTT
CASSPDRASNQPQHF
>.|TRBV28|.|TRBJ1-2
TGTGCCAGCAGTCCGAGACAGGATATTTACTATGGCTACACCTTC
CASSPRQDIYYGYTF
>.|TRBV6-2/TRBV6-3|.|TRBJ1-5
TGTGCCAGCAGCATGGGGCCTCAGCCCCAGCATTTT
CASSMGPQPQHF
>TRBD1|TRBV19|once|TRBJ1-5
TGTGCCAGTAGTACCCCGACAGGGGGGAGCAATCAGCCCCAGCATTTT
CASSTPTGGSNQPQHF
>.|TRBV29-1|.|TRBJ2-1
TGCAGCTATAAGAGAGCCTACAATGAGCAGTTCTTC
CSYKRAYNEQFF
>TRBD1|TRBV29-1|.|TRBJ1-4
TGCAGCGTCAAACGACAGGGGGGGGCTGAAAAACTGTTTTTT
CSVKRQGGAEKLFF
>TRBD1|TRBV25-1|.|TRBJ1-1
TGTGCCAGCATTTATTATTCAACAGGGGAGAACACTGAAGCTTTCTTT
CASIYYSTGENTEAFF
>.|TRBV10-3|.|TRBJ2-3
TGTGCCATCAGTGAGTCAGGGGGGGCAATCGGGGCAGATACGCAGTATTTT
CAISESGGAIGADTQYF
>.|TRBV6-5|.|TRBJ2-3
TGTGCCAGCAGCCACGACCCTAGGATTGATACGCAGTATTTT
CASSHDPRIDTQYF
>TRBD1|TRBV7-9|few|TRBJ1-3
TGTGCCAGCAGCGGATCGACAGGGCCCTCTGGAAACACCATATATTTT
CASSGSTGPSGNTIYF
>.|TRBV27|.|TRBJ1-2
TGTGCCAGCAGACCCGGGAGGGGGGTTGTTGGCTACACCTTC
CASRPGRGVVGYTF
>TRBD1|TRBV6-5|.|TRBJ1-2
TGTGCCAGCAGGCGCGGGACAGACTATGGCTACACCTTC
CASRRGTDYGYTF
>TRBD1|TRBV5-1|.|TRBJ2-1
TGCGCCAGCAGCGGACAGGGTTACAATGAGCAGTTCTTC
CASSGQGYNEQFF